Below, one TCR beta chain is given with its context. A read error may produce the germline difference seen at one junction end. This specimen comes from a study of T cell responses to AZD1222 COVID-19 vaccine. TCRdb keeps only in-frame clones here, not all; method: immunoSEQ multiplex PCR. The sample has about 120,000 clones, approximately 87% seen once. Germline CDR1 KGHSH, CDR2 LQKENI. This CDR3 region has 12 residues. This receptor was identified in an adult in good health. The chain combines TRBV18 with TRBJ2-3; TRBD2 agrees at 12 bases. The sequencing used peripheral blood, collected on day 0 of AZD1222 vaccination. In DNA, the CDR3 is TGTGCCAGCGCCGGGACTAGCGGGCTGGGGCATTTT. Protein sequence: CASAGTSGLGHF. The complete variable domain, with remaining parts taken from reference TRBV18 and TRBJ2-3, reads NAGVMQNPRHLVRRRGQEARLRCSPMKGHSHVYWYRQLPEEGLKFMVYLQKENIIDESGMPKERFSAEFPKEGPSILRIQQVVRGDSAAYFCASAGTSGLGHFGPGTRLTVL.